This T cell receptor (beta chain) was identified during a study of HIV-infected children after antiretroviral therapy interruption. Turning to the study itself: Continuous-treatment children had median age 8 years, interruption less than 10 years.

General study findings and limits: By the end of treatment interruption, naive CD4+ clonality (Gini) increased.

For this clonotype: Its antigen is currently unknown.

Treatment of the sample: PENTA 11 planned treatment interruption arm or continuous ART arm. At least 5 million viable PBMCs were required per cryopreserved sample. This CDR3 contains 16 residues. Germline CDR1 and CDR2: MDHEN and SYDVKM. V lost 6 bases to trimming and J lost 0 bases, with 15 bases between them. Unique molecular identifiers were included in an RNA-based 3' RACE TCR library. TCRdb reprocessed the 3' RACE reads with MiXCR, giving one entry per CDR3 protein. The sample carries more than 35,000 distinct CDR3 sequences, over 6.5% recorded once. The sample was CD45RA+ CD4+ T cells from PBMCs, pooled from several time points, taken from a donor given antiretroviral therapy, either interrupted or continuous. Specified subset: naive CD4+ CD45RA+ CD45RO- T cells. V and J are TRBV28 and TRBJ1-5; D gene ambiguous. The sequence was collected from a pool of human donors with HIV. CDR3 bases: TGTGCCAGCAGCCCAAAGTCAGCGGGTAGCAATCAGCCCCAGCATTTT. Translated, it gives CASSPKSAGSNQPQHF.